This T cell receptor (beta chain) was captured in a study of T cell responses to AZD1222 COVID-19 vaccine. Across the whole study: Investigators merged groups given second doses at roughly 4 or roughly 12 weeks.

This CDR3 region has 14 residues. Germline CDR1 and CDR2: SNHLY and FYNNEI. Trimming took 5 bases from V and 6 from J; bases not matched to a gene: 8. Using immunoSEQ multiplex PCR, the repertoire was profiled, and TCRdb retains in-frame clones only, with some absent. The data contain roughly 170,000 clones, about 90% of them singletons. This material consisted of peripheral blood, taken on day 0 of AZD1222 vaccination. The sequence was obtained from an adult in good health. The chain is built from TRBV2 and TRBJ2-7; 9 nucleotides line up with TRBD1. The chain's CDR3 is CASSQTGGRGEQYF. The CDR3 DNA follows: TGTGCCAGCAGTCAGACAGGGGGGAGGGGCGAGCAGTACTTC.